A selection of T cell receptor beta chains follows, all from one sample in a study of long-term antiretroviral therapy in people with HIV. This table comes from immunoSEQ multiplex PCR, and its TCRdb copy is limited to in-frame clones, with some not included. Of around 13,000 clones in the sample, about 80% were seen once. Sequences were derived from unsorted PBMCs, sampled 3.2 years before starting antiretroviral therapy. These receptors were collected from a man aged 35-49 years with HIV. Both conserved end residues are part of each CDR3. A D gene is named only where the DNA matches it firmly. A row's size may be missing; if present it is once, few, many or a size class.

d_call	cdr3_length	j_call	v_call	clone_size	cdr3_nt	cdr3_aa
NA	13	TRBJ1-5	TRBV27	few	TGTGCCAGCAGTCTACAGGGAGCGGAGCCCCAGCATTTT	CASSLQGAEPQHF
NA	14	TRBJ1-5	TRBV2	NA	TGTGCCAGCAGTGAAATCGACAGTAATCAGCCCCAGCATTTT	CASSEIDSNQPQHF
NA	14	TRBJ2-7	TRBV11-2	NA	TGTGCCAGCAGCTCAGGGAAAGGGCAGTACGAGCAGTACTTC	CASSSGKGQYEQYF
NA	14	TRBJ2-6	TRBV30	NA	TGTGCCTGGAGTTCCGGATCTGGGGCCAACGTCCTGACTTTC	CAWSSGSGANVLTF
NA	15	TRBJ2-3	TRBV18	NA	TGTGCCAGCTCACCAGGGAGCGGTAGCACAGATACGCAGTATTTT	CASSPGSGSTDTQYF
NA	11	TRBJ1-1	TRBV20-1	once	TGCAGTGCTAGAGTTTTTACGATGGCTTTCTTT	CSARVFTMAFF
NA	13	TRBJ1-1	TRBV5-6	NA	TGTGCCAGCAGCGTACAGGTGAACACTGAAGCTTTCTTT	CASSVQVNTEAFF
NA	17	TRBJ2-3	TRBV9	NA	TGTGCCAGTTCGCCCCTCAGGGGGGGTTCGGGCACAGATACGCAGTATTTT	CASSPLRGGSGTDTQYF
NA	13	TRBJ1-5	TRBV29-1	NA	TGCAGCGTTGAAGTAGGGGGGGATCAGCCCCAGCATTTT	CSVEVGGDQPQHF
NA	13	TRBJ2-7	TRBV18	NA	TGTGCCAGCTCTCAGGGGGGATCCTACGAGCAGTACTTC	CASSQGGSYEQYF
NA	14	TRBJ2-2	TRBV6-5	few	TGTGCCATCAGCCTGAGGGTCACCGGGTCGGAGCTGTTTTTT	CAISLRVTGSELFF
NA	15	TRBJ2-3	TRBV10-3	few	TGTGCCATCAGTGAACTGGACTCGATCGCCGGTCCGCAGTATTTT	CAISELDSIAGPQYF
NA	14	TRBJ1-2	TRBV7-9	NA	TGTGCCAGCAGCTTCCCCTCAGGGACTTATGGCTACACCTTC	CASSFPSGTYGYTF
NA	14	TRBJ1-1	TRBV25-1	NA	TGTGCCAGCAGTGATGAACAGGGAGTCACTGAAGCTTTCTTT	CASSDEQGVTEAFF
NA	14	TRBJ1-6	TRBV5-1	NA	TGCGCCAGCAGCTTGGGACGGATTAATTCACCCCTCCACTTT	CASSLGRINSPLHF
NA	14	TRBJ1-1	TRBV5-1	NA	TGCGCCAGCAGCCAAGGATCGGGGGCCGATCAAGCTTTCTTT	CASSQGSGADQAFF
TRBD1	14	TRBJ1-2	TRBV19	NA	TGTGCCAGTAGCACAGGGGCGTTTAACTATGGCTACACCTTC	CASSTGAFNYGYTF
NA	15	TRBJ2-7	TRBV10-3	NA	TGTGCCATCAGTGAATCGGCTAGTGTTGAGTACGAGCAGTACTTC	CAISESASVEYEQYF
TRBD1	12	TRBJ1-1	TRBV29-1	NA	TGCAGCGTGGCAGGGGGATTGTCTGAAGCTTTCTTT	CSVAGGLSEAFF
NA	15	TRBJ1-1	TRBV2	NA	TGTGCCAGCAGTGAAGGGGTGGGGGTAGCCACTGAAGCTTTCTTT	CASSEGVGVATEAFF
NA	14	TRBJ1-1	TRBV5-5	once	TGTGCCAGCAGCTTGCAGGGCACGGTAACTGAAGCTTTCTTT	CASSLQGTVTEAFF
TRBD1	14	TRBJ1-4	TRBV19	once	TGTGCCAGTAGACAGACAGGGGGCCAGGAAAAACTGTTTTTT	CASRQTGGQEKLFF
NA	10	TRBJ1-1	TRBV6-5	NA	TGTGCCAGCGGTATGGGGTTGGCTTTCTTT	CASGMGLAFF
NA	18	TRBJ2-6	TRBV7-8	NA	TGTGCCAGCAGCTTAGAACCAGGGGCTTACTCTGGGGCCAACGTCCTGACTTTC	CASSLEPGAYSGANVLTF
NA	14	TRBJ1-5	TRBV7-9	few	TGTGCCAGCAGCTTAGATGGATACAATCAGCCCCAGCATTTT	CASSLDGYNQPQHF
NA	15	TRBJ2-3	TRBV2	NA	TGTGCCAGCAGTGAATGGGGACTGTACACAGATACGCAGTATTTT	CASSEWGLYTDTQYF
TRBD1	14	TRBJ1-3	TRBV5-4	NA	TGTGCCAGCAGCTTGCAGGGGGCTGGAAACACCATATATTTT	CASSLQGAGNTIYF
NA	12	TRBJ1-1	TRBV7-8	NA	TGTGCCAGCAGCCACCAAGGAACTGAAGCTTTCTTT	CASSHQGTEAFF
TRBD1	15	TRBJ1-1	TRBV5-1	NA	TGCGCCAGCAGCCCTGAAGGGACAGGGAGTACTGAAGCTTTCTTT	CASSPEGTGSTEAFF
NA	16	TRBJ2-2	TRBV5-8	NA	TGTGCCAGCAACCCTCGGGGGGCCTCGAACACCGGGGAGCTGTTTTTT	CASNPRGASNTGELFF
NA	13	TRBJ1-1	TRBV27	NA	TGTGCCAGCAGTTTAAACGGGAACACTGAAGCTTTCTTT	CASSLNGNTEAFF
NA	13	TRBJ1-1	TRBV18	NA	TGTGCCAGCGAGACAGCTATGAACACTGAAGCTTTCTTT	CASETAMNTEAFF
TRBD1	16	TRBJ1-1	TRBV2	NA	TGTGCCAGCAGATTACAGGGGGCGACGGGAAATGTCTTAGCTTTCTTT	CASRLQGATGNVLAFF
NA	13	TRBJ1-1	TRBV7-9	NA	TGTGCCAGCAGCTTAGAAGGGGATACTGAAGCTTTCTTT	CASSLEGDTEAFF
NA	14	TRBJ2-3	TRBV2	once	TGTGCCAGCAGCCTAGGCCAACCCACAGATACGCAGTATTTT	CASSLGQPTDTQYF
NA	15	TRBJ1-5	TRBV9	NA	TGTGCCAGCAGCGGCGAGGGGCGTGGTGGACAGCCCCAGCATTTT	CASSGEGRGGQPQHF
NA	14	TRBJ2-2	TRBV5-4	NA	TGTGCCAGCAGCGTACAGGAAAACACCGGGGAGCTGTTTTTT	CASSVQENTGELFF
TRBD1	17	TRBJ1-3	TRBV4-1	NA	TGCGCCAGCAGCCGGGCGGGACAGGGAATCTCTGGAAACACCATATATTTT	CASSRAGQGISGNTIYF
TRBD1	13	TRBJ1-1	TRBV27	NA	TGTGCCAGCACCCAGGGCCATACAGGGGTGGCTTTCTTT	CASTQGHTGVAFF
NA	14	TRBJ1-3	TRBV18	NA	TGTGCCAGCTCACCACCGGGGAACGGAAACACCATATATTTT	CASSPPGNGNTIYF